The clone carrying this TCR beta chain showed up just a few times. Described time point: pre-sensitization, week 0. Indicated treatment: therapeutic diphenylcyclopropenone sensitization with weekly scalp DPC. This entry belongs to a study of human T cells and chemical hapten exposure. Whole-study context: Once 0.01% DPC had been applied to the upper back by patch test, readings were taken at 6 days. The patient population, which was mostly female, had alopecia areata, totalis or universalis.

Unique molecular identifiers were attached to individual cDNA molecules within the library. TCRdb reprocessed the RACE reads with MiXCR, giving one entry per CDR3 protein. Among 200,000 to 300,000 distinct CDR3 sequences listed, approximately 8.4% were seen once. Trimming removed 2 bases from V and 6 bases from J, with 14 bases in between. CDR3 length: 14 residues. CDR1 ENHRY and CDR2 SYGVKD come from the germline V gene. The V and J genes are TRBV10-3 and TRBJ2-7, with a possible D match to TRBD2 (5 bases). The starting material was whole blood, obtained in connection with sensitization to the hapten diphenylcyclopropenone (DPC). The origin of this receptor is a woman aged 40 to 50 with alopecia areata. Some clones in this sample may be carry-over from other donors' samples. Here the CDR3 reads CAISEDYQKAEQYF. In DNA form, the CDR3 reads TGTGCCATCAGTGAGGACTACCAGAAGGCCGAGCAGTACTTC.